These 16 T cell receptor beta chains originate from one sample sequenced in a study of T cell repertoires in cytomegalovirus infection. MiXCR was run by TCRdb on the reads, yielding one entry per CDR3 protein. The data show approximately 120,000 distinct CDR3 sequences, with 25% to 35% seen just once and about 81% held by the top ten. No cognate antigen is known for these TCRs. This sample comprised CD8+ T cells from cultured PBMCs, obtained from culture after CMV antigen stimulation. The receptors here all came from a human donor in good health (CMV status not recorded). Some clones in this sample may be carry-over from other donors' samples.

A few counts support this clonotype. V gene TRBV2 combines with J gene TRBJ2-7; TRBD2 aligns across 8 bases. With V trimmed by 4 bases and J by 3 bases, 2 bases remained unmatched. The CDR3 is 13 amino acids. Germline lookup yields CDR1 SNHLY and CDR2 FYNNEI. CDR3 coding DNA: TGTGCCAGCAGTGCTGCGGGGGGCTACGAGCAGTACTTC. It specifies CASSAAGGYEQYF.

This clonotype is a singleton in its sample. The rearrangement links TRBV15 to TRBJ1-4; D remains unclear. The CDR3 contains 15 residues. With 3 bases removed from V and 0 bases from J, the gap between germline ends came to 8 bases. Germline V CDR1 and CDR2: LNHNV, YYDKDF (reference sequence). The CDR3 DNA sequence: TGTGCCACCAGCAGGATTCCTGCAACTAATGAAAAACTGTTTTTT. This codes for CATSRIPATNEKLFF.

This clonotype showed up just once. This chain uses TRBV2 with TRBJ2-3; TRBD2 agrees at 7 bases. Looked up from germline, CDR1 is SNHLY and CDR2 is FYNNEI. V shed 3 bases, J shed 8 bases, and the junction held 11 bases outside the gene matches. There are 15 residues in the CDR3. CDR3 DNA: TGTGCCAGCAGTGAGGTTCTAGCGGCAATGGGTACGCAGTATTTT. It codes for CASSEVLAAMGTQYF.

The chain combines TRBV12-3 or TRBV12-4 with TRBJ1-1; no clear D gene. This CDR3 contains 13 residues. V was shortened by 2 bases and J by 0 bases, with 4 bases between the two germline ends. The DNA for the CDR3 is TGTGCCAGCAGTTTAAGGGTGAACACTGAAGCTTTCTTT. Translation gives CASSLRVNTEAFF.

This clonotype was counted only a few times. This rearrangement joins TRBV11-2 to TRBJ2-7; a weak D match, TRBD1 (6 bases). Trimming removed 2 bases from V and 0 bases from J, with 11 bases in between. This CDR3 contains 15 residues. CDR1 is SGHAT, CDR2 FQNNGV, per germline. CDR3 amino acids: CASSLWVGASYEQYF. The CDR3, as DNA: TGTGCCAGCAGCTTATGGGTGGGGGCCTCCTACGAGCAGTACTTC. The entire variable domain, with the rest obtained from reference TRBV11-2 and TRBJ2-7, is as follows: EAGVAQSPRYKIIEKRQSVAFWCNPISGHATLYWYQQILGQGPKLLIQFQNNGVVDDSQLPKDRFSAERLKGVDSTLKIQPAKLEDSAVYLCASSLWVGASYEQYFGPGTRLTVT.

This clonotype was seen a few times. This rearrangement joins TRBV7-6 to TRBJ2-1, with TRBD1 identical over 7 bases. Germline CDR1 and CDR2: SGHVS and FNYEAQ. V shed 6 bases, J shed 10 bases, and the junction held 9 bases outside the gene matches. The CDR3 sequence is 13 residues long. CDR3 sequence (DNA): TGTGCCAGCAGTGACAGGGCCATGGGGGAGCAGTTCTTC. Protein product: CASSDRAMGEQFF.

Concerning this clonotype: No conserved phenylalanine or tryptophan ends this CDR3, so it is likely a read error. CDR3 nucleotides: TGTGCCAGCAGCTTAGCGGACAGGGGACGCGATGAGCAGTTCTTA. Residues: CASSLADRGRDEQFL. V is TRBV7-6 and J is TRBJ2-1; TRBD1 agrees at 9 bases. In germline, CDR1 is SGHVS, CDR2 FNYEAQ. CDR3 size: 15 residues. The V gene end was trimmed by 0 bases and the J gene end by 8 bases; junction bases not matched to a gene: 5.

J is TRBJ2-1 and V is TRBV4-1; 14 bases map to TRBD2. V trimming: 5 bases; J trimming: 7 bases; junction bases outside the gene matches: 4. Germline CDR1 MGHRA, CDR2 YSYEKL. CDR3 size: 15 residues. The CDR3 sequence is CASSTGTSGGNEQFF. As DNA, the CDR3 is TGCGCCAGCAGCACTGGGACTAGCGGGGGAAATGAGCAGTTCTTC.

There are many counts of this clonotype. The V call is TRBV28, the J call TRBJ1-2, with 8 bases that match TRBD1. The J segment lost 4 bases and the V segment lost 6 bases, leaving 10 bases of the junction unmatched. The V gene's germline CDR1 is MDHEN and CDR2 SYDVKM. The CDR3 has 15 residues. CDR3 region: CASSAGQGASYGYTF. CDR3 nucleotides: TGTGCCAGCAGCGCGGGGCAGGGGGCGAGCTATGGCTACACCTTC.

This clonotype was found many times. This chain links TRBV7-9 with TRBJ1-1, with 9 bases lining up with TRBD1. Trimming cost V 4 bases and J 0 bases; bases outside gene matches: 3. The CDR3 is 15 amino acids. CDR1 and CDR2 from the germline V gene are SEHNR and FQNEAQ (reference sequence). The CDR3 reads CASSYNRGLNTEAFF. CDR3 nucleotides: TGTGCCAGCAGCTACAACAGGGGGCTGAACACTGAAGCTTTCTTT.

As for this clonotype: Possible read error: a much larger clone is one base away. The chain joins TRBV7-6 to TRBJ2-3, with D perhaps TRBD1 or TRBD2 (5 bases each). This CDR3 is built from 14 residues. The germline V gene encodes CDR1 SGHVS and CDR2 FNYEAQ. V lost 3 bases and J lost 7, with 14 bases in between. The CDR3 is CASSLGTGDYTQYF. The CDR3 nucleotides read TGTGCCAGCAGCTTGGGGACGGGCGATTATACGCAGTATTTT.

The table lists this clonotype with many counts. For the CDR3, the DNA is TGTGCCAGCAACCAGGGCTCTGGGGCCAACGTCCTGACTTTC. Residues: CASNQGSGANVLTF. The chain has TRBV6-2 or TRBV6-3 and TRBJ2-6; perhaps TRBD1 as D (5 bases). The CDR3 is 14 amino acids. In germline, CDR1 is MNHEY, CDR2 SVGEGT. Trimming took off 7 bases at V and 0 bases at J, with 7 bases between the two ends.

This clonotype appeared a few times. The chain employs TRBV7-9 and TRBJ1-4; no definite D call. V lost 1 base and J 8 bases, leaving 8 bases between the germline ends. CDR3 length equals 13 residues. The germline V gene has CDR1 SEHNR and CDR2 FQNEAQ (reference sequence). CDR3 in DNA: TGTGCCAGCAGCTTAGGGGTAGAGGAAAAACTGTTTTTT. It specifies CASSLGVEEKLFF.

The chain couples TRBV12-5 to TRBJ1-5; TRBD1 matches at 9 bases. Trimming removed 0 bases from V and 2 bases from J; junction bases left unmatched: 11. Germline-derived CDR1 and CDR2 are LGHNT and FRNRAP. The CDR3 spans 19 residues. The CDR3 region is CASGLVPGTGFMGNQPQHF. CDR3 bases: TGTGCTAGTGGTTTGGTACCCGGGACAGGGTTTATGGGCAATCAGCCCCAGCATTTT. The full variable domain, in which reference TRBV12-5 and TRBJ1-5 provide the parts outside the CDR3, is DARVTQTPRHKVTEMGQEVTMRCQPILGHNTVFWYRQTMMQGLELLAYFRNRAPLDDSGMPKDRFSAEMPDATLATLKIQPSEPRDSAVYFCASGLVPGTGFMGNQPQHFGDGTRLSIL.

The chain combines TRBV6-6 with TRBJ1-1; TRBD1 matches at 10 bases. Per germline, CDR1 MNHNY and CDR2 SVGAGI (reference sequence). V shed 6 bases, J shed 4 bases, and the junction held 14 bases outside the gene matches. CDR3 length: 17 residues. The CDR3 protein is CASSFPGQGGDGTEAFF. The CDR3 DNA follows: TGTGCCAGCAGCTTCCCCGGACAGGGGGGGGATGGCACTGAAGCTTTCTTT.

In this sample, this clonotype turned up a few times. The chain recombines TRBV7-6 with TRBJ2-2; D not certain. Trimming took 4 bases from V and 4 from J, leaving 10 bases between them. The CDR3 is 14 residues long. Looked up from germline, CDR1 is SGHVS and CDR2 is FNYEAQ. The CDR3 spells CASSWVQATGELFF. CDR3 bases: TGTGCCAGCAGCTGGGTCCAGGCCACCGGGGAGCTGTTTTTT.